This record covers a single TCR beta chain. This clone was observed a handful of times. This clone's antigen is unknown. Qualities for individual bases were not recorded, and no much larger clone is one base off. Including the terminal cysteine and phenylalanine, the CDR3 comprises 14 residues. Of all the DNA, just the CDR3 is kept, 42 bases in frame from base 1. For this chain, trimming is 1 base at the V end and 8 bases at the J end, and the number of junction bases without a gene match is 3. From a lookup of the germline V gene, CDR1 and CDR2 are LGHNA and YSLEER. The sample is drawn from a study of STAT5B mutations in CD4+ large granular lymphocyte leukemia (dated by TCRdb to the early 2020s). General notes on the study: When cryopreserved patient cells were available, CD8+ cells were depleted as a first step, and selection with anti-CD4 microbeads followed. Flow cytometry performed on FACSCanto II or FACSVerse showed that the purified fractions had more than 95% purity among lymphocytes. TCRbeta repertoires of CD4+ T-cell large granular lymphocyte leukemia patients were compared with those of healthy blood donors.

Patients with CD4+ T-LGLL were recruited at hematology units in Padova (Italy), Helsinki (Finland) and Shinshu (Japan). Depending on what sample material was available, patient samples were either unselected PBMC or bead-purified CD4+, CD4+CD8+, CD57+ or CD56+ fractions. Somatic STAT5B mutation profiles obtained by deep amplicon sequencing of the same DNA used for patient TCRbeta data were integrated with the patient TCRbeta data. All TCR-sequenced material derived from peripheral blood: patient blood samples and healthy donor buffy coats. Ficoll-Hypaque gradient centrifugation was used to isolate peripheral blood mononuclear cells. The Gentra Puregene Cell and Tissue kit was used to extract genomic DNA, and a Qubit 2.0 fluorometer was used to measure the amount of genomic DNA. Results the study describes overall, beyond this receptor: The sources of patient cells varied, and only 6 CD4-sorted patient samples were included in the clonality comparison with healthy controls. TRBV06-family usage was enriched among the top patient clones (8/27) compared with healthy controls (2/35). Each patient's main leukemic clonotypes were private, but about a quarter of these clonotypes showed up at low frequency in the non-leukemic repertoires of other patients. The data were not HLA-matched, and the higher clonality in CD4+ T-LGLL than in CD8+ T-LGLL could be due to the relatively small sample size. Compared with healthy CD4+ repertoires, CD4-sorted patient repertoires appeared more clonal, and this difference remained even after the putative leukemic clones were removed.

The immunoSEQ assay at survey resolution was applied to genomic DNA for sequencing of TCRbeta rearrangements. Processing in the source paper ran as follows. Clonotypes making up more than 5% of the repertoire were considered putative leukemic clones, giving over 55 such clones in about 27 patients. A lowest detectable productive clonotype frequency of 2.59 x 10-5 was observed in the TCR sequencing data. Analyses included only productive TCRbeta rearrangements, meaning complete and in-frame sequences. The clonality of each sample was calculated as Simpson clonality in the immunoSEQ Analyzer version 3.0. Clones were categorized by frequency as very rare, small, medium, large (1-20%) or hyperexpanded (>20%). Generation probabilities were estimated with OLGA 1.2.3, V-gene circos plots were generated with VDJtools, specificities were searched for in VDJdb, and CDR3 motifs were identified with GLIPH. As stored in TCRdb, this immuneACCESS dataset retains in-frame rearrangements with V and J assigned. A fraction of the clones does not appear; measured against another copy, unresolved V genes explain less than half of the discrepancy, and the remainder lacks a known reason. D and trimming were read from the DNA, whereas the V and J calls and clone size are those reported in that table. For this sample the table gives around 2,100 clones, of which roughly 71% were detected only once. The ten largest clones represent nearly 2% of the sample.

The chain is assembled from TRBV4-3 and TRBJ1-4; TRBD1 matches 8 bases in the middle. Sequencing was carried out using PBMCs. The origin of this receptor is a woman in her seventies with CD4+ T-cell large granular lymphocyte leukemia. The DNA reads as follows: TGCGCCAGCAGCCAAGGACAGGGGTCGGAAAAACTGTTTTTT. This yields the protein CASSQGQGSEKLFF.